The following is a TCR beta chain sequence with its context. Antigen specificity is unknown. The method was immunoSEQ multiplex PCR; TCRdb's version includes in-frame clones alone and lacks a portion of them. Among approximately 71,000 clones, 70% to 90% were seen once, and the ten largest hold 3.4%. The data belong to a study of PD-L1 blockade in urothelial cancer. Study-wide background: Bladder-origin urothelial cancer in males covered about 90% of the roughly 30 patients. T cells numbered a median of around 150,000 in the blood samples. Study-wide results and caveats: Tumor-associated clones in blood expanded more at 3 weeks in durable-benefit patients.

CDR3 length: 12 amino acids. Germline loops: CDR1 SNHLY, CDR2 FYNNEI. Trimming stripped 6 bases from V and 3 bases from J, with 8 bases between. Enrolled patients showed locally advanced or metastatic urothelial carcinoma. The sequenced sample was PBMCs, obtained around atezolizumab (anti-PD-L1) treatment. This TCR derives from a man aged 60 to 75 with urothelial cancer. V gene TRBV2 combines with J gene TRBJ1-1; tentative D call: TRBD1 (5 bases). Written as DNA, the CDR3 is TGTGCCAGCAGGGACACGGACACTGAAGCTTTCTTT. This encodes CASRDTDTEAFF.